Sequencing of this T cell receptor (beta chain) was carried out in a study of T-cell reconstitution after alpha-beta-depleted transplantation in children. TCRbeta library construction was performed incorporating unique molecular identifiers. In TCRdb, the PCR reads were re-called with MiXCR into one record per CDR3 protein. The sample holds 90,000 to 100,000 distinct CDR3 sequences; 10% to 15% are singletons and the top ten take approximately 13%. Germline-derived CDR1 and CDR2 are SSHAT and FNYEAQ (reference sequence). There are 13 residues in the CDR3. Of note for this clonotype: At one end, the junction sequence differs from germline, possibly due to a read error.

The sample was PBMCs from the stem cell graft donor, taken from the stem cell graft. This chain links TRBV7-7 with TRBJ2-1; D remains ambiguous. The TCR was taken from a human donor who donated a stem cell graft to a child with inherited bone marrow failure. CDR3 loop: CASSLDSANEQFF. The CDR3 bases are TGTGCTAGCAGCTTAGATTCTGCGAATGAGCAGTTCTTC.